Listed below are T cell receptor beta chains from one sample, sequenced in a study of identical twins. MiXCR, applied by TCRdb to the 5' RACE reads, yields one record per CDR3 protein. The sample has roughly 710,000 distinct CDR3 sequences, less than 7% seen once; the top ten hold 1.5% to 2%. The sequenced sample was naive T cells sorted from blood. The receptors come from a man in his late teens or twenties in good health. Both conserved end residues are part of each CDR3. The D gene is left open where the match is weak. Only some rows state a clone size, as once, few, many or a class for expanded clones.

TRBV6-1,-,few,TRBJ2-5,CASTPPGLLGETQYF,TGTGCCAGCACTCCTCCGGGACTCCTTGGAGAGACCCAGTACTTC
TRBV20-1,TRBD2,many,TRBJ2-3,CSATPTSGSTDTQYF,TGCAGTGCTACGCCGACTAGCGGGAGCACAGATACGCAGTATTTT
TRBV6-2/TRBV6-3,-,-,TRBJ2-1,CASRIASYNEQFF,TGTGCCAGCAGAATAGCATCCTACAATGAGCAGTTCTTC
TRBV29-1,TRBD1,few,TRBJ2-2,CSVGTGGPRTGELFF,TGCAGCGTCGGGACAGGGGGCCCCCGGACCGGGGAGCTGTTTTTT
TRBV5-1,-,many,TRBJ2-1,CASTYIPPRLSAEEQFF,TGCGCCAGCACCTATATCCCCCCACGGCTCTCGGCAGAAGAGCAGTTCTTC
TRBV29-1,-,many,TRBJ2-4,CSVDGGAKNIQYF,TGCAGCGTTGATGGGGGAGCCAAAAACATTCAGTACTTC
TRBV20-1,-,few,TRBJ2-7,CSARLFTSISHEQYF,TGCAGTGCTAGACTTTTCACTAGTATCTCTCACGAGCAGTACTTC
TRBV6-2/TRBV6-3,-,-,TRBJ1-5,CASSYTDSSNQPQHF,TGTGCCAGCAGTTACACAGACAGTAGCAATCAGCCCCAGCATTTT
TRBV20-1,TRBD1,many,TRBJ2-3,CSANIGTGVGDTQYF,TGCAGTGCTAATATCGGGACAGGGGTGGGAGATACGCAGTATTTT
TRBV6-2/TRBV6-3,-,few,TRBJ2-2,CASSYLGSFGELFF,TGTGCCAGCAGTTACTTGGGGAGTTTTGGGGAGCTGTTTTTT
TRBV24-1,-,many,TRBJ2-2,CATEDSYLTGELFF,TGTGCCACGGAAGACAGCTATCTCACCGGGGAGCTGTTTTTT
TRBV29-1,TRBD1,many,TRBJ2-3,CSVDRTDTQYF,TGCAGCGTGGACAGGACAGATACGCAGTATTTT
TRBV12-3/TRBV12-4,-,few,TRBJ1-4,CASSLGVGRGNEKLFF,TGTGCCAGCAGTTTAGGGGTCGGCAGGGGTAATGAAAAACTGTTTTTT
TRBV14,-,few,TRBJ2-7,CASSQEEGRNEQYF,TGTGCCAGCAGCCAAGAGGAGGGGAGGAACGAGCAGTACTTC
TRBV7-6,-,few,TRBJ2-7,CASSFTPASGGMVPYEQYF,TGTGCCAGCAGCTTTACGCCAGCTTCGGGCGGGATGGTTCCCTACGAGCAGTACTTC
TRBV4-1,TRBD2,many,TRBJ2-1,CASSQDEGTSYNEQFF,TGCGCCAGCAGCCAAGATGAAGGGACTAGCTACAATGAGCAGTTCTTC
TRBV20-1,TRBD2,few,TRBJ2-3,CSARPPWTSGITDTQYF,TGCAGTGCTAGGCCACCCTGGACTAGCGGAATCACAGATACGCAGTATTTT
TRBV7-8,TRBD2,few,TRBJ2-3,CASSPLSSGSFGHTQYF,TGTGCCAGCAGCCCACTGAGTAGCGGGAGTTTTGGGCATACGCAGTATTTT
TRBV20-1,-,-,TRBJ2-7,CRASRGGSYEQYF,TGCAGAGCCTCCAGGGGGGGATCCTACGAGCAGTACTTC
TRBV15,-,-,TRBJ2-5,CATSRDSETQYF,TGTGCCACCAGCAGAGATTCAGAGACCCAGTACTTC
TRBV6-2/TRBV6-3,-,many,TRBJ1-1,CASSHGGKGSTEAFF,TGTGCCAGCAGTCATGGGGGGAAGGGATCAACTGAAGCTTTCTTT
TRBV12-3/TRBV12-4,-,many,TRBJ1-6,CASSFGQTNSPLHF,TGTGCCAGCAGTTTTGGGCAGACAAATTCACCCCTCCACTTT
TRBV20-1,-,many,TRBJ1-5,CSARPRAGLNQPQHF,TGCAGTGCTAGGCCGCGTGCAGGGCTCAATCAGCCCCAGCATTTT